This entry features one TCR beta chain sequence. Its matching antigen is unknown. Germline and junction disagree at one end, which may indicate a read error. The data belong to a study of cytomegalovirus exposure and HLA in healthy donors. Whole-study findings and limits: The study labeled 150 or so TCR beta chains cytomegalovirus-associated. Both high specificity and high sensitivity reportedly marked the classifier's diagnosis of cytomegalovirus status.

It was with 60 Vbeta and 13 Jbeta primers that the PCR ran. Clones were sequenced by immunoSEQ multiplex PCR, and TCRdb holds only the in-frame ones, with some missing. The sample lists 150,000 to 200,000 clones, about 86% seen once, with 2.2% in the top ten. Per the germline V gene, CDR1 is SEHNR and CDR2 is FQNEAQ (reference sequence). The length of the CDR3 is 13 residues. The clonotype was recovered from a woman aged 30 to 39 in good health and CMV-seronegative. The V and J genes are TRBV7-9 and TRBJ1-2; D not resolved. Material: PBMCs. In DNA, the CDR3 is TGTTCCAGCAACCTGGGAGCGAGATATGGCTACACCTTC. It translates to CSSNLGARYGYTF. Full variable domain (rest looked up from reference TRBV7-9 and TRBJ1-2): DTGVSQNPRHKITKRGQNVTFRCDPISEHNRLYWYRQTLGQGPEFLTYFQNEAQLEKSRLLSDRFSAERPKGSFSTLEIQRTEQGDSAMYLCSSNLGARYGYTFGSGTRLTVV.